This entry describes one TCR beta chain. Measured with immunoSEQ multiplex PCR; TCRdb has only the in-frame clones, and not every one. The sample records approximately 200,000 clones, 75% to 95% being singletons. These data belong to a study of cytomegalovirus exposure and HLA in healthy donors. Study-wide background: A later analysis reported the 90 to 150 validation repertoires used the same platform as the 500 to 800 first-cohort repertoires.

Trimming cost V 4 bases and J 6 bases, with 15 bases left between them. CDR3 length: 13 amino acids. Germline loops: CDR1 SQVTM, CDR2 ANQGSEA. The rearrangement links TRBV29-1 to TRBJ1-2, with D unresolved. The sequence came from a woman younger than 35 in good health and CMV-seronegative. The sample was PBMCs. The CDR3 bases are TGCAGCGTTGGGTGGCAGCGGGGAGATGGCTACACCTTC. This sequence encodes CSVGWQRGDGYTF.